This T cell receptor (beta chain) emerged from a study of T cell responses to AZD1222 COVID-19 vaccine. V gave up 5 bases and J gave up 0 bases; unmatched junction bases: 4. The CDR3 has 14 amino acids. The germline gives CDR1 LNHDA, CDR2 SQIVND (reference sequence). On this clone itself: What it recognizes is unknown.

The table came from immunoSEQ multiplex PCR; TCRdb's copy has only in-frame clones and leaves some out. The sample carries 150,000 to 200,000 clones, 80% to 95% recorded once. Overall study results and limits: Clonal diversity was possibly underestimated, and the donors were mostly white British, with more females. Unmutated regions of variants are reportedly targeted by nearly half of spike-specific TCRs. Repertoires were collected only later (after the peak T cell response had occurred).

The receptor was derived from an adult in good health. The V gene is TRBV19, the J gene TRBJ2-7; 7 nucleotides match TRBD2. The sequenced sample was peripheral blood, obtained on day 0 of AZD1222 vaccination. CDR3 protein: CASSWTGGSYEQYF. The DNA for the CDR3 is TGTGCCAGTAGTTGGACGGGAGGCTCCTACGAGCAGTACTTC.